The rows below give T cell receptor beta chains drawn from one sample of a study of T cell responses to AZD1222 COVID-19 vaccine. Sequencing used immunoSEQ multiplex PCR; TCRdb keeps in-frame clones, though not all of them. The sample records some 25,000 clones, 85% to 90% being singletons. Specimen: peripheral blood, collected 28 days after the second AZD1222 dose. The receptors were sampled from an adult who received the AZD1222 COVID-19 vaccine. The conserved cysteine and the conserved F or W are not part of the CDR3 here.

v_call	j_call	cdr3_aa
TRBV5-4	TRBJ1-2	ASSLVGAYGYT
TRBV27	TRBJ1-1	ASSPPLGVNTEAF
TRBV11-2	TRBJ1-2	ASSHQDYGYT
TRBV7-3	TRBJ2-3	ASSLTGGTTDTQY
TRBV12-3/TRBV12-4	TRBJ2-7	ASSSERTYEQY
TRBV5-1	TRBJ2-2	ASSSSSVRNTGELF
TRBV27	TRBJ2-4	ASSLEGTTKNIQY
TRBV5-1	TRBJ1-1	ASSHPGQANQGAEAF
TRBV5-1	TRBJ2-3	ASSLDASTDTQY
TRBV5-1	TRBJ2-7	ASSLWQGKVYEQY
TRBV11-2	TRBJ1-2	ASSTVQGAPGYT